One sample yielded the 21 T cell receptor beta chains listed below, sequenced in a study of response to subunit inactivated influenza vaccine. TCRdb ran MiXCR on the RT-PCR reads and lists one entry per CDR3 protein. Of more than 600,000 distinct CDR3 sequences detected, 15% to 20% appear once; the ten largest clones hold 11%. The sample was PBMCs from blood, taken 5 days after vaccination. The receptors shown here come from a man aged 50 to 59 who received an inactivated influenza vaccine.

This chain connects TRBV20-1 to TRBJ2-1; D gene uncertain. The germline V gene has CDR1 DFQATT and CDR2 SNEGSKA (reference sequence). The CDR3 runs to 16 residues. V was clipped by 5 bases and J by 0 bases, with 17 bases between them. The CDR3 DNA reads TGCAGTGCTCCACGGACGTTTTCGGGCTCCTACAATGAGCAGTTCTTC. Protein sequence: CSAPRTFSGSYNEQFF.

This clonotype was observed a few times. The chain links TRBV16 to TRBJ1-1, with a possible D match to TRBD1 (5 bases). Looked up from germline, CDR1 is KGHSY and CDR2 is FQNENV. This CDR3 is built from 14 residues. V lost 2 bases to trimming and J lost 5 bases, with 12 bases between them. The CDR3 nucleotides read TGTGCCAGCAGCCAAGGCAGGGCTGGGACTGAAGCTTTCTTT. Residues: CASSQGRAGTEAFF.

The chain carries TRBV9 and TRBJ2-5; 8 nucleotides agree with TRBD2. The CDR3 totals 15 residues. V was clipped by 6 bases and J by 0 bases; unmatched bases: 7. CDR1 SGDLS and CDR2 YYNGEE come from the germline V gene. Here the CDR3 reads CASNTGTSDQETQYF. As DNA, the CDR3 is TGTGCCAGCAACACCGGGACTAGTGACCAAGAGACCCAGTACTTC.

This clonotype was counted only a few times. The rearrangement uses TRBV4-1 and TRBJ1-2; 9 nucleotides align to TRBD1. Germline loops: CDR1 MGHRA, CDR2 YSYEKL. This CDR3 region has 15 residues. V trimming: 6 bases; J trimming: 6 bases; junction bases outside the gene matches: 11. The CDR3: CASRFVTGGLNGYTF. The DNA of the CDR3 is TGCGCCAGCAGATTCGTGACAGGGGGTCTGAATGGCTACACCTTC.

In this sample, this clonotype turned up a few times. The V call is TRBV7-9, the J call TRBJ2-2; D perhaps matches TRBD1 (5 bases). CDR1 and CDR2 from the germline V gene are SEHNR and FQNEAQ (reference sequence). The CDR3 is made up of 15 amino acids. V lost 5 bases to trimming and J lost 3 bases, with 13 bases between them. CDR3 protein: CASSGQQLHTGELFF. In DNA form, the CDR3 reads TGTGCCAGCAGCGGACAACAACTGCACACCGGGGAGCTGTTTTTT.

J is TRBJ1-1 and V is TRBV7-3, with a tentative D call TRBD1 (5 bases). CDR1 and CDR2 from the germline V gene are SGHTA and FQGTGA. This CDR3 is 17 amino acids long. V was clipped by 1 base and J by 8 bases, with 23 bases between them. DNA of the CDR3: TGTGCCAGCAGCTTAAGCGGGGGTGGGGGATCGCTTGCCGAAGCTTTCTTT. This translates into CASSLSGGGGSLAEAFF.

This clonotype appeared a few times. V gene TRBV20-1 combines with J gene TRBJ1-6, with 7 bases aligning to TRBD1. The CDR3 extends over 10 amino acids. Germline loops: CDR1 DFQATT, CDR2 SNEGSKA (reference sequence). The V and J ends lost 6 bases and 14 bases, in that order; junction bases with no gene match: 4. CDR3 in DNA: TGCAGTGCCACGGACAGGACCCTCCACTTT. Residues: CSATDRTLHF.

This clonotype was seen more than once but under ten times. This chain connects TRBV9 to TRBJ1-5, with D maybe TRBD1 (6 bases). CDR1 is SGDLS, CDR2 YYNGEE, per germline. The V gene lost 0 bases and the J gene lost 4 bases, with 8 bases spanning the gap. The CDR3 is 14 residues long. This CDR3 reads CASSVGTGNQPQHF. CDR3 sequence (DNA): TGTGCCAGCAGCGTAGGAACAGGGAATCAGCCCCAGCATTTT.

This clonotype was seen a handful of times. The rearrangement uses TRBV4-2 and TRBJ1-6; D gene uncertain. The CDR3 length is 17 residues. The germline V and J ends were trimmed by 0 bases and 8 bases, with 17 bases remaining between them. From germline, CDR1 is LGHNA and CDR2 YNFKEQ. Here the CDR3 DNA reads TGTGCCAGCAGCCAAGAAATCTGGGCGGGCGGGGATTCACCCCTCCACTTT. Translation: CASSQEIWAGGDSPLHF.

CDR3 nucleotides: TGTGCCAGCAGCTTAGCGGTAGCAGCCTACAATGAGCAGTTCTTC. It specifies CASSLAVAAYNEQFF. The chain carries TRBV7-2 and TRBJ2-1; D is unclear. The CDR3 spans 15 residues. V lost 0 bases to trimming and J lost 2 bases, with 8 bases between them. Germline V gives CDR1 SGHTA, CDR2 FQGNSA.

This clonotype occurred many times. CDR3 protein: CSAGPGLANYEQYF. For the CDR3, the DNA is TGCAGTGCTGGACCGGGACTAGCGAACTACGAGCAGTACTTC. The chain carries TRBV20-1 and TRBJ2-7; 10 bases fit TRBD2. Looked up from germline, CDR1 is DFQATT and CDR2 is SNEGSKA (reference sequence). The CDR3 is 14 amino acids. V shed 5 bases and J 3 bases; nucleotides not matched to a gene: 7.

This clonotype occurred a few times. The rearrangement uses TRBV4-1 and TRBJ1-5; D ambiguous. V was shortened by 0 bases and J by 5 bases, with 14 bases between the two germline ends. Germline CDR1 MGHRA, CDR2 YSYEKL. The CDR3 runs to 16 residues. DNA of the CDR3: TGCGCCAGCAGCCAAGAAGGAAAAGGGTTCGATCAGCCCCAGCATTTT. Translating it yields CASSQEGKGFDQPQHF.

This clonotype was seen a handful of times. The chain has TRBV6-2 or TRBV6-3 and TRBJ2-7; TRBD1 might be the D (6 bases). The CDR3 is 14 residues long. Deletions cut 2 bases from V and 5 bases from J, with 13 bases between. From germline, CDR1 is MNHEY and CDR2 SVGEGT. CDR3 in DNA: TGTGCCAGCAGTTACGGGCAGGGGAGCGACGAGCAGTACTTC. Its protein product is CASSYGQGSDEQYF.

The genes are TRBV5-5 and TRBJ1-6; D gene ambiguous. Germline CDR1 and CDR2: SGHKS and YYEKEE (reference sequence). The length of the CDR3 is 16 residues. With 3 bases removed from V and 6 bases from J, the gap between germline ends came to 16 bases. CDR3 bases: TGTGCCAGCAGCTGGAGCAACGGCGTGCTTAATTCACCCCTCCACTTT. Translation: CASSWSNGVLNSPLHF. Drawing the rest from reference TRBV5-5 and TRBJ1-6, the complete variable domain is DAGVTQSPTHLIKTRGQQVTLRCSPISGHKSVSWYQQVLGQGPQFIFQYYEKEERGRGNFPDRFSARQFPNYSSELNVNALLLGDSALYLCASSWSNGVLNSPLHFGNGTRLTVT.

The V call is TRBV24-1, the J call TRBJ2-1; D remains ambiguous. The CDR3 sequence is 15 residues long. Germline assignment: CDR1 KGHDR and CDR2 SFDVKD. V was shortened by 0 bases and J by 8 bases, with 13 bases between the two germline ends. The CDR3 reads CATSDLNADQDEQFF. Written as DNA, the CDR3 is TGTGCCACCAGTGATTTGAACGCGGATCAGGATGAGCAGTTCTTC.

This clonotype was detected only a few times. The V gene is TRBV7-9, the J gene TRBJ2-2; D gene uncertain. The V end lost 1 base, the J end lost 3 bases, and 9 bases lay between the germline ends. In germline, CDR1 is SEHNR, CDR2 FQNEAQ (reference sequence). The CDR3 runs 15 residues. CDR3 in amino acids: CASSLETGYTGELFF. The CDR3 DNA reads as TGTGCCAGCAGCTTAGAGACCGGGTACACCGGGGAGCTGTTTTTT.

As concerns this clonotype: With a much larger clone just one base away, this may be a read error. The chain carries TRBV5-1 and TRBJ1-1; a weak D match, TRBD1 (6 bases). CDR3 length equals 14 residues. Trimming took 2 bases from V and 6 from J, leaving 14 bases between them. Germline values: CDR1 SGHRS, CDR2 YFSETQ. The CDR3: CASSFNREGSEAFF. The DNA of the CDR3 is TGCGCCAGCAGCTTTAACAGGGAAGGGTCTGAAGCTTTCTTT.

At least ten counts were recorded for this clonotype. The chain carries TRBV20-1 and TRBJ1-5; tentatively, D is TRBD1 (5 bases). This CDR3 spans 16 amino acids. CDR1 and CDR2 (germline): DFQATT, SNEGSKA (reference sequence). Trimming left V 6 bases short and J 2 bases short, with 20 bases between. The CDR3 DNA reads TGCAGTGCCCGCATCGTTCGGGACGAAGGCAATCAGCCCCAGCATTTT. Translation gives CSARIVRDEGNQPQHF.

The chain carries TRBV7-8 and TRBJ2-2; 8 bases match TRBD1. The length of the CDR3 is 15 residues. Germline CDR1 SGHVS, CDR2 FQNEAQ. With V trimmed by 0 bases and J by 5 bases, 2 bases remained unmatched. The CDR3 here is CASSLADRGTGELFF. DNA for the CDR3: TGTGCCAGCAGCTTAGCAGACAGGGGTACCGGGGAGCTGTTTTTT.

This clonotype was observed a few times. The chain has TRBV29-1 and TRBJ1-2, with D possibly TRBD1 on 6 matching bases. Germline assignment: CDR1 SQVTM and CDR2 ANQGSEA. This CDR3 region has 14 residues. Trimming stripped 1 base from V and 6 bases from J, with 15 bases between. In DNA form, the CDR3 reads TGCAGCGTTGAAGCTTTGGGGGGGGCTGATGGCTACACCTTC. Translation gives CSVEALGGADGYTF.

The chain is built from TRBV6-5 and TRBJ2-7, with TRBD1 as a possible D gene (5 bases). V shed 2 bases and J shed 4 bases, with 15 bases lying between them. The CDR3 covers 15 residues. Germline V lookup: CDR1 MNHEY, CDR2 SVGAGI. The CDR3 sequence is CASSYPDGYRYEQYF. The CDR3 DNA sequence: TGTGCCAGCAGTTACCCGGACGGCTACAGGTACGAGCAGTACTTC.